The TCR beta chain under discussion was sequenced for a study of T cells in Graves' hyperthyroidism and ophthalmopathy. Study context: Peripheral blood samples were taken at initial diagnosis, prior to any treatment.

The CDR3 runs to 16 residues. Between the trimmed V and J ends, which lost 0 bases and 2 bases, there was a span of 16 bases. CDR1 is DFQATT and CDR2 is SNEGSKA in the germline V gene (reference sequence). RNA transcripts served as the template for amplifying TCR beta CDR3 regions. The TCR CDR3 was amplified in a first-round RT-PCR using the HTBI primer set. From the multiplex PCR reads, TCRdb called clonotypes with MiXCR, one entry per CDR3 protein. The sample holds 750,000 to 900,000 distinct CDR3 sequences, 38% seen once. With respect to this clonotype: A much larger clone is a single base away; this may be a read error.

Sample: blood. The chain couples TRBV20-1 to TRBJ2-5; TRBD2 might be the D (6 bases). This receptor was identified in a man younger than 35 with Graves' hyperthyroidism. CDR3 residues: CSARDPGLARQETQYF. CDR3 DNA sequence: TGCAGTGCTAGAGACCCCGGTCTAGCGAGACAAGAGACCCAGTACTTC.